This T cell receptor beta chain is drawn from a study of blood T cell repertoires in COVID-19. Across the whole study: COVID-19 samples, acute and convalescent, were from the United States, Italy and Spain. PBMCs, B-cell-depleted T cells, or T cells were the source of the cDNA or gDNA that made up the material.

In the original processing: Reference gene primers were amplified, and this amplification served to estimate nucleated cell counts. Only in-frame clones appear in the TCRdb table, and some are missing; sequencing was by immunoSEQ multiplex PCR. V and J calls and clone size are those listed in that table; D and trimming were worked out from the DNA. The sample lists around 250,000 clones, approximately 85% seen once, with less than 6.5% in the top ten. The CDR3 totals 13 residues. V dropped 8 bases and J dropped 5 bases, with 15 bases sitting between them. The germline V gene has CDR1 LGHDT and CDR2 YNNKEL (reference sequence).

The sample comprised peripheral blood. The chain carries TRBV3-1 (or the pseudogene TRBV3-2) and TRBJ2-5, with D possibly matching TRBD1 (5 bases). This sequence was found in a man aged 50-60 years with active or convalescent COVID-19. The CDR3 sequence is CASAGQRRETQYF. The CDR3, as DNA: TGTGCCAGCGCTGGACAACGAAGGGAGACCCAGTACTTC.